These 6 T cell receptor beta chains share one sample of origin, sequenced in a study of T cell changes during pregnancy in multiple sclerosis. Repertoires were generated with immunoSEQ multiplex PCR, while TCRdb's copy carries only in-frame clones and drops some. Here the sample spans around 70,000 clones, 80% to 95% being singletons. The input for sequencing was CD4+ T cells from peripheral blood mononuclear cells, taken after pregnancy. The receptors stem from a female donor with multiple sclerosis, enrolled in a pregnancy study.

The V and J genes are TRBV7-8 and TRBJ2-1; 12 nucleotides match TRBD2. CDR3 length: 15 residues. Germline-derived CDR1 and CDR2 are SGHVS and FQNEAQ. V was clipped by 3 bases and J by 4 bases; unmatched bases: 1. The CDR3 spells CASSFGLAGYNEQFF. CDR3 in DNA: TGTGCCAGCAGCTTTGGACTAGCGGGATACAATGAGCAGTTCTTC.

The chain links TRBV5-1 to TRBJ2-1; 7 bases line up with TRBD1. The ends lost 6 bases at V and 7 bases at J; junction bases unmatched: 10. The CDR3 spans 14 residues. The germline V gene encodes CDR1 SGHRS and CDR2 YFSETQ. CDR3 loop: CASTQDRLRNEQFF. CDR3 in DNA: TGCGCCAGCACCCAGGACAGGCTGCGAAATGAGCAGTTCTTC.

The sample holds a few counts of this clone. The chain recombines TRBV5-1 with TRBJ2-1, with a possible D match to TRBD2 (5 bases). CDR3 length equals 16 residues. The V end lost 3 bases, the J end lost 3 bases, and 16 bases lay between the germline ends. CDR1 is SGHRS and CDR2 is YFSETQ in the germline V gene. CDR3 in amino acids: CASSWAGGSGYNEQFF. The DNA for the CDR3 is TGCGCCAGCAGCTGGGCAGGTGGGAGCGGCTACAATGAGCAGTTCTTC.

V is TRBV4-2 and J is TRBJ2-7, with TRBD2 matching over 7 bases. CDR3 length: 15 residues. Unmatched junction bases numbered 8, after V lost 0 bases and J lost 6 bases. CDR1 and CDR2 (germline): LGHNA, YNFKEQ. The CDR3 is CASSQDAAGAGEQYF. The CDR3 DNA sequence: TGTGCCAGCAGCCAAGATGCGGCGGGAGCGGGCGAGCAGTACTTC.

The genes are TRBV28 and TRBJ1-5; no reliable D call. Trimming stripped 6 bases from V and 1 base from J, with 10 bases between. Germline V gives CDR1 MDHEN, CDR2 SYDVKM. The CDR3 has 14 residues. For the CDR3, the DNA is TGTGCCAGCAGGGCCTCGACAAGCAATCAGCCCCAGCATTTT. It translates to CASRASTSNQPQHF.

The chain joins TRBV27 to TRBJ2-3; possibly TRBD2 for D (6 bases). Germline CDR1 and CDR2: MNHEY and SMNVEV (reference sequence). V lost 5 bases to trimming and J lost 5 bases, with 17 bases between them. The CDR3 loop spans 15 amino acids. The CDR3 region has the DNA TGTGCCAGCAGTCCGGGACTCCCGAAGGGAGATACGCAGTATTTT. Its translation: CASSPGLPKGDTQYF.